Listed here are 12 T cell receptor beta chains from one sample, sequenced in a study of vaccination and CD4 T cells after COVID-19 (dated by TCRdb to between 2021 and 2022). The library was produced with PCR. The sequencer was an Illumina iSeq 100. At the Johns Hopkins FTIC core, DNA from the cultured CD4+ T cells underwent TCR sequencing with the Oncomine TCR Beta short-read assay. The raw public reads went through TCRdb reprocessing: fastp at Q25, MiXCR clone calling, in-frame beta chains kept. Rows with one shared CDR3 protein collapse into an entry with the most common genes and DNA. In all, the sample holds about 20,000 distinct CDR3 sequences, and around 52% of those were seen once. Approximately 17% of the sample lies in the top ten. For these receptors, no antigen is known. Read against the paper, the sample's treatment or condition label means: approximately 10-day PBMC culture with coronavirus spike peptide pools or control peptides (ViraFEST assay).

The sequencing sample was made of CD4+ T cells from blood, cultured in vitro. The source is a human donor who had recovered from COVID-19.

The rearrangement joins TRBV21-1 to TRBJ1-3; TRBD1 is the table's D call, not checked against the DNA. TRBV21-1 is tagged as a pseudogene. The CDR3 extends over 17 amino acids. The CDR3 DNA reads as TGTGCCAGCAGCAAAGTGGTTACAGGGCTCTTTGGAAACACCATATATTTT. It specifies CASSKVVTGLFGNTIYF.

This chain joins TRBV25-1 and TRBJ2-2, with unresolved D. Between the trimmed V and J ends, which lost 3 bases and 4 bases, there was a span of 9 bases. The CDR3 is 14 residues long. Germline V gene lookup returns CDR1 MGHDK and CDR2 SYGVNS. Written as DNA, the CDR3 is TGTGCCAGCAGTGATAACCGGGTCACCGGGGAGCTGTTTTTT. It translates to CASSDNRVTGELFF.

In its sample, this clonotype was seen a few times. At one end, the junction sequence differs from germline, possibly due to a read error. The chain recombines TRBV27 with TRBJ2-1, with TRBD2 identical over 9 bases. This CDR3 spans 13 amino acids. Germline V gene sequence: CDR1 MNHEY, CDR2 SMNVEV (reference sequence). The CDR3 DNA sequence: TGTGCCAGCAAACTAGCGGGTTACAGTGAGCAGTTCTTC. This codes for CASKLAGYSEQFF.

This clonotype was detected once. The rearrangement uses TRBV7-2 and TRBJ2-2; 7 nucleotides line up with TRBD2. CDR3 length: 15 amino acids. The trim removed 3 bases at V and 5 bases at J, leaving 6 bases unmatched. Germline CDR1 reads SGHTA; CDR2 reads FQGNSA. The CDR3 DNA sequence: TGTGCCAGCAGCTTCTCCGGGACTATTACCGGGGAGCTGTTTTTT. Translated, it gives CASSFSGTITGELFF.

There are a few counts of this clonotype. The chain recombines TRBV27 with TRBJ2-4; 9 nucleotides align to TRBD1. The CDR3 sequence is 15 residues long. V shed 4 bases, J shed 7 bases, and the junction held 8 bases outside the gene matches. Germline V gene sequence: CDR1 MNHEY, CDR2 SMNVEV (reference sequence). Here the CDR3 DNA reads TGTGCCAGCAGTTCACCCAGCGGGACAGGGAACATTCAGTACTTC. This codes for CASSSPSGTGNIQYF.

This clonotype was detected only once. The chain recombines TRBV6-1 with TRBJ1-1; 7 bases line up with TRBD1. Looked up from germline, CDR1 is MNHNS and CDR2 is SASEGT. Trimming took 5 bases from V and 1 from J; bases not matched to a gene: 7. CDR3 size: 15 residues. The CDR3 sequence is CASSPKTGKNTEAFF. CDR3 bases: TGTGCCAGCAGTCCTAAGACAGGGAAGAACACTGAAGCTTTCTTT.

CDR3 in amino acids: CASSFAPGTPTYEQYF. The DNA for the CDR3 is TGTGCCAGCAGCTTTGCCCCGGGGACTCCAACCTACGAGCAGTACTTC. The gene calls are TRBV5-4 and TRBJ2-7; D is possibly TRBD2 (6 bases). The CDR3 consists of 16 residues. Trimming removed 2 bases from V and 2 bases from J, with 17 bases in between. Germline V lookup: CDR1 SGHNT, CDR2 YYREEE (reference sequence).

This clonotype appeared a few times. The chain joins TRBV7-9 to TRBJ2-3; TRBD1 matches at 9 bases. V lost 7 bases and J lost 4; bases outside the gene matches: 6. Per germline, CDR1 SEHNR and CDR2 FQNEAQ (reference sequence). The CDR3 contains 14 residues. The CDR3 reads CASILGQGADTQYF. CDR3 nucleotides: TGTGCCAGCATTCTGGGACAGGGCGCAGATACGCAGTATTTT.

This clonotype has just one count. V and J are TRBV7-2 and TRBJ2-3, with 8 nucleotides matching TRBD2. The CDR3 totals 15 residues. Unmatched junction bases numbered 10, after V lost 5 bases and J lost 6 bases. Germline CDR1 SGHTA, CDR2 FQGNSA. CDR3 sequence (DNA): TGTGCCAGCAGCGTCGTAGCGGGACGGAGGGATACGCAGTATTTT. Its translation: CASSVVAGRRDTQYF.

V usage is TRBV20-1 and J usage is TRBJ2-1; 11 bases match TRBD2. Germline V gene sequence: CDR1 DFQATT, CDR2 SNEGSKA (reference sequence). The CDR3 length is 15 residues. The V and J ends lost 1 base and 6 bases, in that order; junction bases with no gene match: 5. DNA for the CDR3: TGCAGTGCTAGAGTCCGACTAGCGGGACCCAATGAGCAGTTCTTC. It is translated as CSARVRLAGPNEQFF.

The rearrangement links TRBV20-1 to TRBJ1-1, with 10 nucleotides matching TRBD1. There are 16 residues in the CDR3. J gave up 0 bases and V 0 bases, and 4 bases lay outside the gene matches. The V gene's germline CDR1 is DFQATT and CDR2 SNEGSKA (reference sequence). The CDR3 DNA reads TGCAGTGCTAGAGATTTTGGGACAGGGGTGAACACTGAAGCTTTCTTT. Amino acid sequence: CSARDFGTGVNTEAFF.

This clonotype came up a few times. The chain recombines TRBV7-9 with TRBJ1-1, with no clear D. The CDR3 has 10 amino acids. V lost 5 bases to trimming and J lost 8 bases, with 6 bases between them. Germline assignment: CDR1 SEHNR and CDR2 FQNEAQ (reference sequence). The CDR3 loop is CASSRKEAFF. The CDR3 DNA sequence: TGTGCCAGCAGCCGAAAGGAAGCTTTCTTT.